The 21 T cell receptor beta chains listed next were all sequenced from one sample in a study of identical twins. TCRdb re-derived calls from the 5' RACE reads in MiXCR, one entry per CDR3 protein. The repertoire has about 530,000 distinct CDR3 sequences, 15% of them found once; the top ten carry more than 0.4%. Separately, the same data were catalogued under a study of yellow fever vaccine responses in identical twins.

The sequencing input was CD4+ T cells sorted from blood. Receptor source: a woman younger than 30 in good health.

The chain couples TRBV5-6 to TRBJ2-1; D gene unclear. The germline V gene encodes CDR1 SGHDT and CDR2 YYEEEE. The V end was cut by 3 bases, the J end by 4 bases, with 8 bases between. This CDR3 contains 13 residues. CDR3 nucleotide sequence: TGTGCCAGCAGCTGGCGGTGGTACAATGAGCAGTTCTTC. This codes for CASSWRWYNEQFF.

The chain links TRBV5-1 to TRBJ1-4; D ambiguous. V lost 5 bases to trimming and J lost 7 bases, with 15 bases between them. CDR3 length equals 14 residues. Germline lookup yields CDR1 SGHRS and CDR2 YFSETQ. The CDR3 reads CASRGFASGEKLFF. The CDR3 DNA is TGCGCCAGCAGAGGGTTTGCGTCGGGTGAAAAACTGTTTTTT.

The chain joins TRBV10-3 to TRBJ1-2; TRBD1 agrees at 7 bases. V shed 6 bases, J shed 6 bases, and the junction held 7 bases outside the gene matches. CDR3 length: 13 residues. Germline V gene data show CDR1 as ENHRY and CDR2 as SYGVKD. This CDR3 reads CAISTGAVDGYTF. The CDR3 coding sequence is TGTGCCATCAGCACAGGGGCGGTGGATGGCTACACCTTC.

This rearrangement joins TRBV7-8 to TRBJ2-1; unclear D gene. CDR3 length equals 16 residues. The germline CDR1 and CDR2 sequences are SGHVS and FQNEAQ. V dropped 2 bases and J dropped 0 bases, with 11 bases sitting between them. This chain's CDR3 is CASSLTSPSSYNEQFF. CDR3 nucleotide sequence: TGTGCCAGCAGCTTAACGAGTCCGAGCTCCTACAATGAGCAGTTCTTC.

The CDR3 reads CASSDGGHQADTQYF. The CDR3 nucleotides are TGTGCCAGCAGTGATGGGGGTCATCAAGCAGATACGCAGTATTTT. The chain has TRBV25-1 and TRBJ2-3; D assignment may be TRBD1 or TRBD2 (5 bases each). This CDR3 spans 15 amino acids. V lost 3 bases and J lost 4, with 14 bases in between. The germline V gene encodes CDR1 MGHDK and CDR2 SYGVNS.

V and J are TRBV4-1 and TRBJ2-1; D is possibly TRBD2 (6 bases). This CDR3 is built from 20 residues. V dropped 0 bases and J dropped 2 bases, with 23 bases sitting between them. Per the germline V gene, CDR1 is MGHRA and CDR2 is YSYEKL. CDR3 region: CASSQDTTRGRWGAYNEQFF. The CDR3 DNA is TGCGCCAGCAGCCAAGATACCACTCGGGGAAGGTGGGGGGCCTACAATGAGCAGTTCTTC.

The chain employs TRBV25-1 and TRBJ2-5, with D perhaps matching TRBD1 (5 bases). V was shortened by 3 bases and J by 2 bases, with 22 bases between the two germline ends. The CDR3 consists of 18 residues. Germline lookup yields CDR1 MGHDK and CDR2 SYGVNS. For the CDR3, the DNA is TGTGCCAGCAGTGATATGGTAATCCGGGCAGGGCATCAAGAGACCCAGTACTTC. This sequence encodes CASSDMVIRAGHQETQYF. The variable domain in full, with the rest retrieved from reference TRBV25-1 and TRBJ2-5, is EADIYQTPRYLVIGTGKKITLECSQTMGHDKMYWYQQDPGMELHLIHYSYGVNSTEKGDLSSESTVSRIRTEHFPLTLESARPSHTSQYLCASSDMVIRAGHQETQYFGPGTRLLVL.

This clonotype was seen a few times. The rearrangement joins TRBV5-1 to TRBJ2-3; 10 bases are a match to TRBD2. The CDR3 loop spans 16 amino acids. V lost 4 bases to trimming and J lost 3 bases; unmatched junction nucleotides: 8. The germline CDR1 and CDR2 sequences are SGHRS and YFSETQ. The CDR3 DNA reads TGCGCCAGCAGCCGCGTCCTAGCGGGGGCTACAGATACGCAGTATTTT. This codes for CASSRVLAGATDTQYF.

This clonotype showed up just a few times. The rearrangement links TRBV5-1 to TRBJ2-1, with TRBD2 matching 12 bases. V shed 0 bases and J 6 bases; nucleotides not matched to a gene: 7. Germline CDR1 is SGHRS and CDR2 is YFSETQ. This CDR3 comprises 17 residues. This chain's CDR3 is CASSLDHLAGGFNEQFF. The CDR3 DNA follows: TGCGCCAGCAGCTTGGACCATCTAGCGGGAGGGTTCAATGAGCAGTTCTTC.

The V call is TRBV11-1, the J call TRBJ2-3; 8 nucleotides match TRBD2. Looked up from germline, CDR1 is SGHAT and CDR2 is FQDESV (reference sequence). The CDR3 extends over 19 amino acids. V gave up 2 bases and J gave up 0 bases; unmatched junction bases: 13. CDR3 nucleotide sequence: TGTGCCAGCAGCTTACTTCGCATGGGCGGGGGGACAAGCACAGATACGCAGTATTTT. This gives the protein CASSLLRMGGGTSTDTQYF.

The V and J genes are TRBV10-3 and TRBJ2-5, with a weak D call TRBD2 (5 bases). With 0 bases removed from V and 5 bases from J, the gap between germline ends came to 10 bases. CDR1 and CDR2 (germline): ENHRY, SYGVKD. The CDR3 is 14 residues long. CDR3 protein: CAISESDSGETQYF. The CDR3 DNA reads TGTGCCATCAGTGAGTCGGACTCCGGGGAGACCCAGTACTTC.

The chain joins TRBV9 to TRBJ2-1, with 9 bases matching TRBD2. J gave up 5 bases and V 4 bases, and 10 bases lay outside the gene matches. This CDR3 is 16 amino acids long. CDR1 is SGDLS, CDR2 YYNGEE, per germline. The CDR3 coding sequence is TGTGCCAGCAGCAAGGGACTAGCAGATATAAACAATGAGCAGTTCTTC. Its protein is CASSKGLADINNEQFF.

V is TRBV6-5 and J is TRBJ1-1, with a tentative D call TRBD1 (5 bases). Germline V CDR1 and CDR2: MNHEY, SVGAGI. This CDR3 is 12 amino acids long. Deletions cut 7 bases from V and 7 bases from J, with 13 bases between. The CDR3 nucleotides read TGTGCCAGCACCTCCCGGGGCCTTGAAGCTTTCTTT. This encodes CASTSRGLEAFF.

This clonotype was recorded at least ten times. The V and J genes are TRBV29-1 and TRBJ2-3; D unresolved. This CDR3 is built from 12 residues. Germline V gene lookup returns CDR1 SQVTM and CDR2 ANQGSEA. The CDR3 DNA is TGCAGTCCCATCCTAAACACAGATACGCAGTATTTT. This codes for CSPILNTDTQYF.

This clonotype has a handful of counts. CDR3 nucleotide sequence: TGTGCCAGCAGTTTGCGGGGGGAACGGGGCACAGATACGCAGTATTTT. It yields the protein CASSLRGERGTDTQYF. This sequence joins TRBV6-5 and TRBJ2-3, with TRBD2 matching 8 bases. The germline V gene has CDR1 MNHEY and CDR2 SVGAGI. This CDR3 has 16 residues. V lost 4 bases, J lost 1 base, and 7 bases stayed unmatched.

This clonotype was counted between two and nine times. This rearrangement joins TRBV6-5 to TRBJ2-7; TRBD1 aligns across 7 bases. Germline-derived CDR1 and CDR2 are MNHEY and SVGAGI. V lost 0 bases to trimming and J lost 3 bases; unmatched junction nucleotides: 8. The length of the CDR3 is 16 residues. CDR3 sequence (DNA): TGTGCCAGCAGTTACTCATCGACAGGGTCGAACTACGAGCAGTACTTC. Protein: CASSYSSTGSNYEQYF.

This clonotype has just a few counts. The rearrangement links TRBV6-5 to TRBJ2-5, with a weak D call TRBD1 (7 bases). The CDR3 spans 14 residues. Germline lookup yields CDR1 MNHEY and CDR2 SVGAGI. V was trimmed by 0 bases and J by 7 bases, leaving 12 bases between them. The chain's CDR3 is CASSYSRQGGTQYF. CDR3 sequence (DNA): TGTGCCAGCAGTTACTCTCGACAGGGAGGGACCCAGTACTTC.

This clonotype has more than one count but fewer than ten. The rearrangement links TRBV28 to TRBJ1-1; TRBD1 might be the D (6 bases). The CDR3 sequence is 12 residues long. Trimming took 7 bases from V and 5 from J, leaving 11 bases between them. In germline, CDR1 is MDHEN, CDR2 SYDVKM. The CDR3 nucleotides are TGTGCCAGCAAAGGGGGGGGTACTGAAGCTTTCTTT. This codes for CASKGGGTEAFF.

In its sample, this clonotype was seen a few times. The chain carries TRBV29-1 and TRBJ2-2, with a tentative D call TRBD2 (6 bases). Germline V lookup: CDR1 SQVTM, CDR2 ANQGSEA. This CDR3 region has 15 residues. The germline V and J ends were trimmed by 2 bases and 5 bases, with 15 bases remaining between them. CDR3 DNA: TGCAGCGTTGAAAAGGCTTTTGGGGGGACCGGGGAGCTGTTTTTT. Its translation is CSVEKAFGGTGELFF.

A few counts support this clonotype. The rearrangement joins TRBV7-2 to TRBJ2-7, with D possibly TRBD1 on 5 matching bases. In germline, CDR1 is SGHTA, CDR2 FQGNSA. The V end was cut by 2 bases, the J end by 9 bases, with 17 bases between. CDR3 length: 14 residues. For the CDR3, the DNA is TGTGCCAGCAGCTTAACAGGATCGGTTATTTTGCAGTACTTC. It translates to CASSLTGSVILQYF.

This clonotype was seen repeatedly, ten times or more. The chain couples TRBV12-3 or TRBV12-4 to TRBJ2-1, with D maybe TRBD1 (6 bases). CDR3 length: 14 residues. Trimming left V 6 bases short and J 6 bases short, with 15 bases between. The CDR3 is CASRPGTTGNEQFF. CDR3 sequence (DNA): TGTGCCAGCAGACCCGGGACAACCGGCAATGAGCAGTTCTTC.